This T cell receptor (beta chain) is from a study of T cells after yellow fever vaccination. Study information: Low-cell-number fractions underwent preparation using SMART-Seq v4 Ultra Low Input.

Template-switching 5'RACE yielded the TCR cDNA; a universal primer site and UMIs were added in the process. TCRdb redid the calling of the 5' RACE reads with MiXCR, one entry per CDR3 protein. The data contain approximately 180,000 distinct CDR3 sequences, approximately 6.2% of them seen just once; the ten biggest clones take up 2.9%. Germline CDR1 SGHRS, CDR2 YFSETQ. V was clipped by 4 bases and J by 9 bases; unmatched bases: 8. The CDR3 has 14 amino acids. This clonotype was counted many times. Its antigen is still unknown. Findings of the study overall: The secondary response was weaker but peaked faster, day 5 versus 15. Boosting was followed by the reappearance of most primary-vaccination clones (around 96% CD4, 85% to 90% CD8).

The TCR originated in a man in his late teens or twenties who received the YFV17D yellow fever vaccine. The sample was CD4+ T cells sorted from PBMCs, taken on the day of the first yellow fever vaccination. The chain is built from TRBV5-1 and TRBJ1-2, with 11 bases matching TRBD1. The CDR3 loop reads CASSTGQGANSYTF. The DNA for the CDR3 is TGCGCCAGCAGCACTGGACAGGGGGCGAATAGCTACACCTTC.